This T cell receptor beta chain was identified in a study of vaccination effects on CD4 cells after COVID-19. About the study: Early and late time points after vaccination were used to sample three convalescent patients. Whole-study results and caveats: By a late point after vaccination, infection- and vaccine-induced clones had shrunk markedly through clonal contraction. After vaccination, spike-reactive clones in convalescents were mostly new vaccine-induced clones.

On this clone: Its antigen is currently unknown.

In the ViraFEST assay, antigen-specific CD4+ clonotypes were identified by expansion after peptide-pool stimulation. Isolation of CD4+ T cells took place after about 10 days of culture. It was between March and December 2020 that the person had a SARS-CoV-2 infection confirmed by PCR. Every participant took two doses of the BNT162b2 or mRNA-1273 vaccine. Half the medium was swapped for IL-2 medium on days 3 and 7. The germline gives CDR1 LNHDA, CDR2 SQIVND (reference sequence). Trimming cost V 5 bases and J 0 bases; bases outside gene matches: 4. The CDR3 contains 15 residues. Libraries were prepared by immunoSEQ multiplex PCR; TCRdb keeps only in-frame clonotypes and omits some of them. The top ten clones hold just under 25% of a sample with almost 15,000 clones, about 74% of them seen once.

This chain links TRBV19 with TRBJ2-1; 7 positions match TRBD1. This sample comprised CD4+ T cells from PBMCs cultured with HCoV-NL63 spike peptides, obtained after COVID-19 vaccination. The TCR sequence derives from a human donor who had a prior SARS-CoV-2 infection. The CDR3 sequence: CASSPGQLSYNEQFF. The CDR3 nucleotides are TGTGCCAGTAGTCCGGGACAGCTCTCCTACAATGAGCAGTTCTTC.